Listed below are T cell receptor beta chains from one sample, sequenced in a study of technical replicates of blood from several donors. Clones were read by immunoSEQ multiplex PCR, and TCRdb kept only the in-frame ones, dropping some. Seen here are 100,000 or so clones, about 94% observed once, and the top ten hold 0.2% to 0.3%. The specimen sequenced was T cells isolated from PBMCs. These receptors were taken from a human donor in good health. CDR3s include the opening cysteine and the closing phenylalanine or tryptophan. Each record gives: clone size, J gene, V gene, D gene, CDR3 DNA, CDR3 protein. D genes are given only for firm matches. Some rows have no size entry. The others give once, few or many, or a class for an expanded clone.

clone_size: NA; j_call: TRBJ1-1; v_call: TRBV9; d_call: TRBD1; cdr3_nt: TGTGCCAGCAGCGTAGAGGGACAGCCTAGGGCCACTGAAGCTTTCTTT; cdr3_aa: CASSVEGQPRATEAFF
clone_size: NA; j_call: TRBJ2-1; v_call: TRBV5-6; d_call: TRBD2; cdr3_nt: TGTGCCAGCAGCTTGGTTAGGGCAGGGACTACCTACAATGAGCAGTTCTTC; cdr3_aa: CASSLVRAGTTYNEQFF
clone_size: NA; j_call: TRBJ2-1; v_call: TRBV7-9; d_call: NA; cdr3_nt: TGTGCCAGCAGGACCCAGGTCTATGAGCAGTTCTTC; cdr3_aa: CASRTQVYEQFF
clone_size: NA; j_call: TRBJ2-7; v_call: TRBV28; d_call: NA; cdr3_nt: TGTGCCACCCATCAGGGGGGCCCCGACTACGAGCAGTACTTC; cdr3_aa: CATHQGGPDYEQYF
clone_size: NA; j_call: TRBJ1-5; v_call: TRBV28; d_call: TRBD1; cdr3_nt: TGTGCCAGCAGTCCCCCGGACAGGGGGAATCAGCCCCAGCATTTT; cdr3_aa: CASSPPDRGNQPQHF
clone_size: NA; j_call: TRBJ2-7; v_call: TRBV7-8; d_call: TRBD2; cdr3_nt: TGTGCCAGCAGCTCACGGACTAGCGGGAATGCGTACGAGCAGTACTTC; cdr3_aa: CASSSRTSGNAYEQYF
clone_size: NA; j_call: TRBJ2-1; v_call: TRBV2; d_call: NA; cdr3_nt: TGTGCCAGCAGTCTAGGCGCGGGGTACAATGAGCAGTTCTTC; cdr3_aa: CASSLGAGYNEQFF
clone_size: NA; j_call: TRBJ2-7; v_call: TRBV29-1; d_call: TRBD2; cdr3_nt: TGCAGCGCCGTCACCGGGACTAGCCCCTACGAGCAGTACTTC; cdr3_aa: CSAVTGTSPYEQYF
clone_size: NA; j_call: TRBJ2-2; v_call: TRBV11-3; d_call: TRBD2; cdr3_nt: TGTGCCAGCAGCTCACTAGCGGGAGTAGATACCGGGGAGCTGTTTTTT; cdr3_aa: CASSSLAGVDTGELFF
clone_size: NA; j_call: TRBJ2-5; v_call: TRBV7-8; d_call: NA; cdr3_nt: TGTGCCAGCAGCTTAGTAGGGGAAGGAGAGACCCAGTACTTC; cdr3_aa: CASSLVGEGETQYF
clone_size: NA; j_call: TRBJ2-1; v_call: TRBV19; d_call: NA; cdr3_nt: TGTGCCAGTAGTATAGTCCAGGGCAGGAATGAGCAGTTCTTC; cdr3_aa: CASSIVQGRNEQFF
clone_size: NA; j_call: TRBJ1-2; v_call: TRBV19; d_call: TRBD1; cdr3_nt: TGTGCCACCATAGAAGGGACAGGGGACTATGGCTACACCTTC; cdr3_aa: CATIEGTGDYGYTF
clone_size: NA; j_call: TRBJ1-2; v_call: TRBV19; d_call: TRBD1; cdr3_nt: TGTGCCAGTAGTATAGGCGGACAGGGGGCAATGATCTATGGCTACACCTTC; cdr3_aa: CASSIGGQGAMIYGYTF
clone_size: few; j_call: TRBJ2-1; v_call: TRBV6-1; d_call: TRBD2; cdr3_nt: TGTGCCAGCAGCAGGCTAGCGGGGGGTTACAATGAGCAGTTCTTC; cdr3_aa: CASSRLAGGYNEQFF
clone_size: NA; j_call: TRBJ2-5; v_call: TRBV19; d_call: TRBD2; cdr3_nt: TGTGCCAGTAGTATAGACCCCGGGAGGGGGTCGGGGACCCAGTACTTC; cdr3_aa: CASSIDPGRGSGTQYF
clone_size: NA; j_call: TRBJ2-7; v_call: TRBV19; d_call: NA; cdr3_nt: TGTGCCAGTAGCACCTCCAGCTACGAGCAGTACTTC; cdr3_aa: CASSTSSYEQYF
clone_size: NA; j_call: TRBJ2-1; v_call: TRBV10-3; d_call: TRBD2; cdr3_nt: TGTGCCATCAGTGGGACTAGCGGGAGGGCCATTAATGAGCAGTTCTTC; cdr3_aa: CAISGTSGRAINEQFF
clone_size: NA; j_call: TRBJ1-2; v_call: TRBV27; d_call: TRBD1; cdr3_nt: TGTGCCAGCAGTTTATCTGGGACAGGAGACACTTTTTATGGCTACACCTTC; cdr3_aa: CASSLSGTGDTFYGYTF
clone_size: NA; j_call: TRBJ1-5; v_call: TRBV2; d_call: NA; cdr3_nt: TGTGCCAGCGGGGACATAGATCAGCCCCAGCATTTT; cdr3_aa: CASGDIDQPQHF
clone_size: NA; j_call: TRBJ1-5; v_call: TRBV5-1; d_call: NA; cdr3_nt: TGCGCCAGCAGCTTGGGTTGGCACCGGGACACACACCTTTATAGCAATCAGCCCCAGCATTTT; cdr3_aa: CASSLGWHRDTHLYSNQPQHF
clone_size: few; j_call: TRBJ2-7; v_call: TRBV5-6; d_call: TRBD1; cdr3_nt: TGTGCCAGCAGCTTGGGGTGGGACAGGGGGTACGAGCAGTACTTC; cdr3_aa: CASSLGWDRGYEQYF
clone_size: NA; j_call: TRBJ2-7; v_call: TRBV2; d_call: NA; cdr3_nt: TGTGCCAGCAGTTCGAGGTTGGGCTACGAGCAGTACTTC; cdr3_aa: CASSSRLGYEQYF
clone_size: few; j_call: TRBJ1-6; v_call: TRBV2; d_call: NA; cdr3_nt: TGTGCCAGCAGTAGGACATTTTATAATTCACCCCTCCACTTT; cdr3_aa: CASSRTFYNSPLHF
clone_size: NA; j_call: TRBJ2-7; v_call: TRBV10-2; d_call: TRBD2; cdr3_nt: TGCGCCAGCAGGGCCGGGACTAGCGGACCTCAGGAGCAGTACTTC; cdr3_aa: CASRAGTSGPQEQYF
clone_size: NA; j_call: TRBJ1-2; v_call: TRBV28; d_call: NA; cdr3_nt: TGTGCCAGCAGCCTAGGGGGAATAAACTATGGCTACACCTTC; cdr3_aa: CASSLGGINYGYTF
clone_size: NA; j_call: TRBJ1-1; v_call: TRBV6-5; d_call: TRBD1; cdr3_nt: TGTGCCAGCAGTCGGGACAGGAACACTGAAGCTTTCTTT; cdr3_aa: CASSRDRNTEAFF
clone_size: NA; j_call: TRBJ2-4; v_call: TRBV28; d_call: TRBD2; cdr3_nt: TGTGCCAGCAGTAAAACCCCCGGGGAGCGGGAAGGGTTATTC; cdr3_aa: CASSKTPGEREGLF
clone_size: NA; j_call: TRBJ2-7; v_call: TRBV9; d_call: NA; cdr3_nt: TGTGCCAGCAGCGTAAACGGTGTCGAGCAGTACTTC; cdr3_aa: CASSVNGVEQYF
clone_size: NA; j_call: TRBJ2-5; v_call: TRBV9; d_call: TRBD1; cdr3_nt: TGTGCCAGCAGCCCAGGGGGTCCTTGGGAGACCCAGTACTTC; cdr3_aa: CASSPGGPWETQYF
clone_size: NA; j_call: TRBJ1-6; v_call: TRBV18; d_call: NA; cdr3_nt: TGTGCCAGCTCATCAGGGCCAACCGGGGGAAGGGATTCACCCCTCCACTTT; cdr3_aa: CASSSGPTGGRDSPLHF
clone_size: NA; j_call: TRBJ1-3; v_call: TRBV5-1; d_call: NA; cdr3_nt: TGCGCCAGCAGCTTGGGAAGACAGTCCGGAAACACCATATATTTT; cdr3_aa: CASSLGRQSGNTIYF
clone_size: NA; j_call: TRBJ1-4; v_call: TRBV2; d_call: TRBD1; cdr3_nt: TGTGCCAGCAGGCCCTCAAACAGGGGACCCCTCATTGCAACTAATGAAAAACTGTTTTTT; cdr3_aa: CASRPSNRGPLIATNEKLFF
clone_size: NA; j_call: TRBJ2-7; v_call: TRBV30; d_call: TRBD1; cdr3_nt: TGTGCCTGGAGTGTAGGGACAGGATTAACCTACGAGCAGTACTTC; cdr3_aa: CAWSVGTGLTYEQYF
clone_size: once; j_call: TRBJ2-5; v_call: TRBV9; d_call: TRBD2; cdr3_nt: TGTGCCAGCAGCGTAGGCCTAGCGGGGGAGGAGACCCAGTACTTC; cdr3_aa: CASSVGLAGEETQYF
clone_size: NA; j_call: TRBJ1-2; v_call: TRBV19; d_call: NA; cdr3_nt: TGTGCCAGTACCCCCGACAGAGGCTATGGCTACACCTTC; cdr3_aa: CASTPDRGYGYTF
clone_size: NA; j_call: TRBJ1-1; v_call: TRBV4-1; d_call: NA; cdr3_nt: TGCGCCAGCAGCCAAGTTCAGAAGAACACTGAAGCTTTCTTT; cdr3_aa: CASSQVQKNTEAFF
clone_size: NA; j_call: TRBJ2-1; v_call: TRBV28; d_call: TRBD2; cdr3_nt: TGTGCCAGCAGTTTATTCACGGGAGGGCCAGGCAATGAGCAGTTCTTC; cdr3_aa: CASSLFTGGPGNEQFF
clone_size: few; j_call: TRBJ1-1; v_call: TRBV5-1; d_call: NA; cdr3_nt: TGCGCCAGCACATGGACAGCCGATTTCGCTGAAGCTTTCTTT; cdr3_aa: CASTWTADFAEAFF
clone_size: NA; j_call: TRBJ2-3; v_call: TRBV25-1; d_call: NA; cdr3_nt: TGTGCCAGCAGTGAATCGGCAGATACGCAGTATTTT; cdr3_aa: CASSESADTQYF
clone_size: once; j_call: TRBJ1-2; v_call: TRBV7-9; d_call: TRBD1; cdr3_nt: TGTGCCAGCAGCCCCATGCCCGGGACAGAAGGTATCTATGGCTACACCTTC; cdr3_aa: CASSPMPGTEGIYGYTF
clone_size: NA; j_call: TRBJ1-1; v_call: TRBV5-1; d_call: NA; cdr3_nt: TGCGCCAGCGCGACATTCAGGGTAGGCGACACTGAAGCTTTCTTT; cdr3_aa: CASATFRVGDTEAFF
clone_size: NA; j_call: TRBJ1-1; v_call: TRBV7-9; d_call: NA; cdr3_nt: TGTGCCAGCAGCTTATCAAACTACCTGAACACTGAAGCTTTCTTT; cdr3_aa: CASSLSNYLNTEAFF
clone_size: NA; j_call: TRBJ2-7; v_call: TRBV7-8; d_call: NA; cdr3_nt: TGTGCCAGCAGCTTCGGGTCTGGCTGGGACGAGCAGTACTTC; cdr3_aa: CASSFGSGWDEQYF
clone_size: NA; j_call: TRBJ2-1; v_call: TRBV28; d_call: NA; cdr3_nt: TGTGCCAGCAGTTTACATGGAGCAACCGCCTACAATGAGCAGTTCTTC; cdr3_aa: CASSLHGATAYNEQFF
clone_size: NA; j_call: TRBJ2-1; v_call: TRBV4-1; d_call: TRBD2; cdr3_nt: TGCGCCAGCAGCCAATTAGGGAGGGTTATCGATGAGCAGTTCTTC; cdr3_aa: CASSQLGRVIDEQFF
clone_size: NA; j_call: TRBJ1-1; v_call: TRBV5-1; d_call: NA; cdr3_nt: TGCGCCAGCAGCGTCAGGGGTGAGACTGAAGCTTTCTTT; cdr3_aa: CASSVRGETEAFF
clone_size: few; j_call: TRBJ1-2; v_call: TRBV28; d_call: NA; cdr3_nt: TGTGCCAGCAGTTTAGTGGCCCCGCGGGATGGCTACACCTTC; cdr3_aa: CASSLVAPRDGYTF
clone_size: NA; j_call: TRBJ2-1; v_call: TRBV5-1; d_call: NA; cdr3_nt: TGCGCCAGCAGACTAGACTCCTACAATGAGCAGTTCTTC; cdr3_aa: CASRLDSYNEQFF
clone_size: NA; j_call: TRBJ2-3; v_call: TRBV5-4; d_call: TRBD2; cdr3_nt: TGTGCCAGCAGCTTGGCCCCTAGCGGGGGGGCATCGGATACGCAGTATTTT; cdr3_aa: CASSLAPSGGASDTQYF
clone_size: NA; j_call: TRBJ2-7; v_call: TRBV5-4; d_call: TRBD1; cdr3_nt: TGTGCCAGCAGCATGACAGGGTCAGGCTACGAGCAGTACTTC; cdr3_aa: CASSMTGSGYEQYF
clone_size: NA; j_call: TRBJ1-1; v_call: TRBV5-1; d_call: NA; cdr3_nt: TGCGCCAGCAGCTGGACCGGGACACCCAACACTGAAGCTTTCTTT; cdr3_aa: CASSWTGTPNTEAFF
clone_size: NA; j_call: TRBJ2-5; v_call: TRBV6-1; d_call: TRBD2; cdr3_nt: TGTGCCAGCAGTGAGCGAATAGCGGGGGGCTCAGAGACCCAGTACTTC; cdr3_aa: CASSERIAGGSETQYF
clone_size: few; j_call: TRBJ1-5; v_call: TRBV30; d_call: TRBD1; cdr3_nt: TGTGCCTTCCGACAGGGCTATCAGCCCCAGCATTTT; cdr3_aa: CAFRQGYQPQHF
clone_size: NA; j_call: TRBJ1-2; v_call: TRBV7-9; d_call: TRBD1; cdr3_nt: TGTGCCAGCAGCAGTAGACAGGGGCACTATGGCTACACCTTC; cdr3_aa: CASSSRQGHYGYTF
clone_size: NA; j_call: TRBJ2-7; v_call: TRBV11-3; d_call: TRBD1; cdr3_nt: TGTGCCAGCAGCATACCACAGGGGGCCTACGAGCAGTACTTC; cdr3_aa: CASSIPQGAYEQYF